This T cell receptor (beta chain) came from a study of cytomegalovirus exposure and HLA in healthy donors (TCRdb year 2017). Study-wide context: An earlier analysis of some 620 of the donors reported about 280 Gb of sequence data and 117 million unique TCR beta sequences obtained from around 190 million T cells. Among about 390 genotyped donors of the cohort, an average of approximately 240,000 unique TCR beta nucleotide sequences were sequenced per donor, roughly 20% of them non-productive. Rather than drawing on any new phenotypic data, the later analysis identified candidate immune exposures from TCR beta sequences and the way those sequences occurred across donors. The number of typed donors differed by locus: roughly 620-640 for A, B, C, DRB1 and DQB1; 500 to 550 for DQA1; around 580 for DPA1; and around 470 for DPB1. Using immunosequencing, the study profiled T cell repertoires from 500 to 800 subjects and related those repertoires to cytomegalovirus serostatus. All discovery cohort repertoires had been generated on a single sequencing platform. Among the roughly 390 genotyped donors, 75% to 90% belonged to the genetic ancestry cluster associated with self-reported Caucasian donors. An earlier analysis of roughly 580 of the donors used high-throughput TCR beta sequencing to judge whether each TCR beta V gene segment behaved as functional or pseudogenic. The study combined high-throughput TCR immunosequencing, statistical association of individual TCRs with disease status, and machine learning to predict cytomegalovirus infection status. A later analysis re-analyzed previously published TCR beta repertoires from 600 to 850 donors and added high-resolution HLA genotyping to study TCR occurrence patterns. An early release covering 550 to 650 HLA-typed donors comprised about 300 gigabases of sequencing data and around 80 million unique TCR sequences. A separate validation cohort of 100 to 150 different subjects was used in addition to the roughly 700-subject first cohort. Donor age, sex, ethnicity and CMV serostatus were compiled together with the repertoire data. Five DR-DQ haplotypes were treated as single units for association and clustering because of strong linkage in the cohort. HLA typing included class I and class II loci at four-digit resolution. Genome-wide SNP genotypes for about three fifths of the roughly 670 donors were used in a later genetic analysis, which treated that subset as a discovery cohort. The study aimed to test whether signatures of past pathogen exposure could be identified by cataloging public T cell receptors. Here is what the overall study found, with its caveats: The presence/absence analyses assumed that sequencing depth was roughly uniform across donors, and that assumption may not be true. The classifier was reported to diagnose cytomegalovirus status with high specificity and sensitivity in both the original and validation cohorts. According to a later analysis, TCR association rates differed among HLA loci, with DRB1 alleles showing the most associated TCRs and HLA-C alleles showing the fewest. Three of the identified cytomegalovirus-associated TCR beta chains were confirmed in vitro to be specific for cytomegalovirus antigens. Most TCR sequences were observed very rarely across donors, whereas some public TCRs were present in many individuals. A total of 150 or so TCR beta chains were listed by the study as associated with cytomegalovirus. Because HLA typing was unavailable for some donors at each locus, only the typed subset was used in association tests. A later genetic analysis associated a missense DCLRE1C variant with V-gene and J-gene trimming of TCR beta chains, and an independent cohort replicated the association. A group of highly shared sequence variants was considered likely to be a technical artifact of the sequencing pipeline. Immune exposure information for the cohort was limited to CMV serostatus. A further reported finding was that TCR beta sequences accurately predicted the HLA-A and HLA-B alleles for most subjects in the first cohort. Linkage disequilibrium might explain the correlated functional status among segregating V segments, but an unknown experimental factor could not be excluded. According to a later genetic analysis, donors in an Asian-associated ancestry cluster had fewer N-insertions in productive TCRs than the approximately 690-donor mean. According to a later analysis, most CMV-associated TCR beta chains appeared to be HLA-restricted, and the HLA associations seemed to be driven largely by CMV exposure. Strong co-occurrence of HLA alleles, especially DR and DQ, made assigning TCR associations to individual alleles difficult. In an earlier analysis of fewer than 700 of the donors, most TCR beta V segments appeared in productive rearrangements about 87% or about 30% of the time, broadly matching IMGT annotations. According to the authors, the approach could potentially be generalized to other disease states and immunological phenotypes. Over 15 rarely observed V segments, including chromosome 9 orphons, were excluded from the earlier analysis of several hundred of the donors because counts were too low. A later analysis found that HLA-associated TCR beta chains were more clonally expanded and had lower generation probabilities than equally common non-associated chains. This cohort had only TCR beta chains sequenced, and the lack of alpha or paired-chain data limited which features could be detected. A later analysis associated 16,951 TCR beta sequences with specific HLA alleles at a false discovery rate of 0.05. In a later analysis, several top co-occurrence clusters were reported to appear linked to parvovirus B19, influenza, CMV and Epstein-Barr virus.

The cohort consisted of 650 to 700 healthy bone marrow donors. At the time of sampling, every cohort member was nominally healthy, though immune exposures that went unrecorded were likely present. The donor was CMV seropositive and was included in the group of 300 or so seropositive cohort members. Each donor provided a peripheral blood sample, and peripheral blood mononuclear cells were used for TCR beta sequencing. The Qiagen DNeasy Blood Extraction Kit was used to extract genomic DNA from the blood cell samples. Libraries were constructed by the immunoSEQ multiplex PCR assay. For the multiplex PCR, a mixture combining 60 forward primers for TCR Vbeta segments and 13 reverse primers for TCR Jbeta segments was used. Amplification of the CDR3 region of rearranged TCR beta genes was performed with a multiplex PCR assay on genomic DNA. Amplified TCR beta libraries were sequenced as 87-base-pair reads on the Illumina HiSeq System. In the paper's pipeline: A later analysis tallied some 79 million unique TCR beta chains across the roughly 610 repertoires, and some 10 million of those chains were shared by two or more donors. A nearest-neighbor algorithm error-corrected the raw reads and collapsed the reads into unique sequences, merging closely related sequences to remove PCR and sequencing errors. To assign V, D and J gene segments, CDR3 sequences were aligned to IMGT reference sequences. For a sequence to be retained, a match of at least six nucleotides was required to both a V gene segment and a J gene segment. A rearrangement was called productive if the CDR3 had no stop codons and remained in frame with V and J, and every other rearrangement was called non-productive. Following IMGT convention, CDR3 was defined as the stretch from the second conserved V-encoded cysteine to the conserved J-encoded phenylalanine. In an earlier analysis of some 550 of the donors, sequences lacking an unambiguous match to a single V gene segment were excluded. An earlier analysis of a few hundred of the donors called V segments functional above 56.7% productive rearrangements and segregating when the between-donor standard deviation exceeded 5%. To diagnose cytomegalovirus status from the catalog of TCR beta chain sequences, a statistical classification framework was built. In a later analysis, TCR nucleotide sequences were compared against IMGT/GENE-DB human TR gene sequences so that V and J genes could be assigned. A later analysis assigned CDR3 sequences and most-parsimonious VDJ recombination scenarios with the TCRdist pipeline. In a later analysis, each TCR beta chain was defined by its CDR3 amino acid sequence together with its V-gene family, and reads without a unique V-gene family were excluded. As a way to deal with suspected cross-contamination and a sequencing artifact, a later analysis dropped nearly 600 nucleotide sequences that were highly shared and had low generation probability. A later analysis calculated a clonal expansion index for each public chain from normalized within-repertoire ranks of inferred template counts. Generation probabilities in a later analysis came from a VDJ recombination model fitted to out-of-frame rearrangements, and those results were checked against IGoR. Hypergeometric tests were used in a later analysis to score TCR-TCR, TCR-HLA and TCR-CMV co-occurrence, with a repertoire-size bias correction applied to the TCR pairs. A later analysis estimated false discovery rates by permuting HLA or CMV assignments 20 times. In a later analysis, co-occurring TCRs were grouped with DBSCAN, and TCRdist sequence similarity was added when clustering was performed within HLA-allele-positive subsets. Repertoires with fewer than 30,000 or more than 120,000 public chains, plus five repertoires with anomalous nucleotide sharing, were excluded from co-occurrence clustering. TCRdb took this table from immuneACCESS and kept in-frame rearrangements with V and J called. Such tables lack part of the clones; where checked against another copy, unresolved V genes explain under half of the gap, and the rest is unexplained. Clonal size and the V and J genes are those of that table, whereas D and trimming came from the DNA. This sample gives roughly 120,000 clones in total; 69% of them show up just once. The ten top clones hold roughly 5.3% of the sample.

This clone was seen a single time. Its target antigen remains unknown. The input lacks base qualities; no much larger clone sits a single base away. The TCR was taken from a woman between 70 and 85 years old in good health and CMV-seropositive. Source material: PBMCs.

The DNA sequence reads TGTGCCAGCACTCCAATCCGGGGGAGTGACGAGCAGTACTTC. Translated, this is CASTPIRGSDEQYF. The chain is assembled from TRBV6-6 and TRBJ2-5; possibly the D gene is TRBD2, per 6 matching bases. The DNA end is more similar to TRBJ2-7, so the J call may be wrong. CDR1 MNHNY and CDR2 SVGAGI were looked up in the germline V gene (reference sequence). From its cysteine to its phenylalanine, the CDR3 spans 14 amino acids. Only the CDR3 DNA is retained, 42 bases long and in frame from the first base.